This T cell receptor beta chain was identified in a study of response to subunit inactivated influenza vaccine. V lost 5 bases to trimming and J lost 1 base; unmatched junction nucleotides: 7. The CDR3 spans 15 residues. Germline V lookup: CDR1 SNHLY, CDR2 FYNNEI. A single record per CDR3 protein comes from TCRdb applying MiXCR to the RT-PCR reads. The sample records more than 450,000 distinct CDR3 sequences, approximately 10% being singletons. The same data also contributed to another study, on T cells expressing NK-cell markers. This second study says: For TCR beta, cDNA was produced by 5'RACE template switching with UMIs. The study drew TCR beta repertoires from sorted CD3+CD56+NKG2C+, CD3+CD56+NKG2C- and CD3+CD56-NKG2C+ T cells. Among CD8+ T cells from about six donors, dominant NKG2C+ clonotypes accounted for about 1.0-7.0%.

The chain employs TRBV2 and TRBJ2-5; 7 bases agree with TRBD1. Material: PBMCs from blood, obtained on the day of vaccination. The receptor's source is a man between 45 and 60 years old who received an inactivated influenza vaccine. Written as DNA, the CDR3 is TGTGCCAGCAGTCCGGGACAGCTCCTCCAAGAGACCCAGTACTTC. Its protein product is CASSPGQLLQETQYF.